A selection of T cell receptor beta chains follows, all from one sample in a study of T cell responses to AZD1222 COVID-19 vaccine. Produced via immunoSEQ multiplex PCR; TCRdb's table is partial and in-frame only. The sample records about 160,000 clones, 90% to 95% being singletons. The specimen was peripheral blood, collected on day 0 of AZD1222 vaccination. The receptors come from an adult in good health. Each CDR3 is given with its conserved first and last residue. A D gene is named only where the DNA matches it firmly. The size of a clone is reported for some rows only, either as once, few or many, or as a class for expanded clones.

J gene	CDR3 length	D gene	clone size	V gene	CDR3 DNA	CDR3 protein
TRBJ1-4	14	.	.	TRBV25-1	TGTGCCAGCAGTGAATCTGGGTTTAATGAAAAACTGTTTTTT	CASSESGFNEKLFF
TRBJ2-3	14	TRBD2	.	TRBV7-2	TGTGCCAGCAGCTTAGTAGCGGGGTTAGAGACGCAGTATTTT	CASSLVAGLETQYF
TRBJ1-6	17	TRBD1	.	TRBV11-2	TGTGCCAGCAGCTACAGACAGGGGAGCTCCTATAATTCACCCCTCCACTTT	CASSYRQGSSYNSPLHF
TRBJ2-1	16	.	.	TRBV7-9	TGTGCCAGCAGCTTAGGTGGGCGGGGCTCATACAATGAGCAGTTCTTC	CASSLGGRGSYNEQFF
TRBJ2-5	17	TRBD2	.	TRBV27	TGTGCCAGCAGTTTAATTTCCGCCGGGACTAGCCAGGGGACCCAGTACTTC	CASSLISAGTSQGTQYF
TRBJ1-1	15	TRBD1	.	TRBV24-1	TGTGCCACCAGTGATTTGGGTGGGTGGACAGGAGAAGCTTTCTTT	CATSDLGGWTGEAFF
TRBJ1-6	13	.	few	TRBV12-3/TRBV12-4	TGTGCCAGCATGACAGTGAGGGGTTCACCCCTCCACTTT	CASMTVRGSPLHF
TRBJ1-2	14	.	once	TRBV28	TGTGCCAGCAGTTTCGCCGAGGATAACAGGGACTACACCTTC	CASSFAEDNRDYTF
TRBJ2-1	11	.	.	TRBV20-1	TGCAGTGCTAGCTCCTACAATGAGCAGTTCTTC	CSASSYNEQFF
TRBJ1-5	13	.	.	TRBV20-1	TGCAGTGCTAGTGCGGTTTTGGGCCAGCCCCAGCATTTT	CSASAVLGQPQHF
TRBJ1-3	16	.	.	TRBV2	TGTGCCAGCGGGGACGGAGGAGGTGGCGCTGGAAACACCATATATTTT	CASGDGGGGAGNTIYF
TRBJ2-7	18	.	once	TRBV5-1	TGCGCCAGCAGCTTGGCTCAGATCGGGGACCCTGATACCTACGAGCAGTACTTC	CASSLAQIGDPDTYEQYF
TRBJ1-6	14	.	.	TRBV15	TGTGCCACCAGCCGAACTAATCCTGGTTCACCCCTCCACTTT	CATSRTNPGSPLHF
TRBJ1-2	13	.	.	TRBV4-1	TGCGCCAGCAGCCAAGAGGGGGCGAGGGGCTACACCTTC	CASSQEGARGYTF
TRBJ1-3	14	.	.	TRBV27	TGTGCCAGCAGCTCCCGACACTCTGGAAACACCATATATTTT	CASSSRHSGNTIYF
TRBJ2-5	11	.	.	TRBV7-3	TGTGCCAGCAGCTTAAAGGAGACCCAGTACTTC	CASSLKETQYF
TRBJ2-7	14	.	.	TRBV6-5	TGTGCCAGCAGAAAAGAAAACCTAGGTAGCGAGCAGTACTTC	CASRKENLGSEQYF
TRBJ2-3	11	.	.	TRBV20-1	TGCAGTGGCGTTATCACAGATACGCAGTATTTT	CSGVITDTQYF
TRBJ1-1	15	.	.	TRBV2	TGTGCCAGCAGATTAAGACAGGCTATGAACACTGAAGCTTTCTTT	CASRLRQAMNTEAFF
TRBJ1-2	15	.	.	TRBV5-1	TGCGCCAGCAGCTTGGTCCTCACCCCACGGGAGGGCTACACCTTC	CASSLVLTPREGYTF
TRBJ1-6	14	.	.	TRBV5-1	TGCGCCAGCAGCTCCCTACCCAATAATTCACCCCTCCACTTT	CASSSLPNNSPLHF
TRBJ1-5	15	.	.	TRBV2	TGTGCCAGCAGTGTCCCAGGGGCAGGCAATCAGCCCCAGCATTTT	CASSVPGAGNQPQHF
TRBJ2-5	14	.	.	TRBV23-1	TGCGCCAGCGGTCTAGGTTGGGCACAAGAGACCCAGTACTTC	CASGLGWAQETQYF
TRBJ1-2	15	.	.	TRBV6-5	TGTGCCAGCAGCAAACTCAGGGATCCCAACTATGGCTACACCTTC	CASSKLRDPNYGYTF
TRBJ1-6	14	.	.	TRBV6-5	TGTGCCAGCACCGCGGTAACAGGGTGGTCACCCCTCCACTTT	CASTAVTGWSPLHF
TRBJ1-2	15	.	.	TRBV2	TGTGCCAGCAGTGAAACCCGGGCCGACCTTTTTGGCTACACCTTC	CASSETRADLFGYTF
TRBJ2-7	13	.	.	TRBV12-3/TRBV12-4	TGTGCCAGCGGCCCGAATGGTGTCGGGGAGCAGTACTTC	CASGPNGVGEQYF
TRBJ1-2	11	.	.	TRBV20-1	TGCAGTGTCCTCGCAAGCTATGGCTACACCTTC	CSVLASYGYTF
TRBJ2-3	12	.	once	TRBV12-3/TRBV12-4	TGTGCCAGCAGTTTATTTTACGATACGCAGTATTTT	CASSLFYDTQYF
TRBJ2-3	13	.	.	TRBV4-1	TGCGCCAGCAGCCAGGAGACAGCAGATACGCAGTATTTT	CASSQETADTQYF
TRBJ2-7	14	TRBD1	.	TRBV4-1	TGCGCCAGCAGCCCCGGGGACAGTCGCTACGAGCAGTACTTC	CASSPGDSRYEQYF
TRBJ2-7	13	.	.	TRBV2	TGTGCCAGCAGTCCCAAGGACACCTACGAGCAGTACTTC	CASSPKDTYEQYF
TRBJ2-7	15	.	.	TRBV3-1/TRBV3-2	TGTGCCAGCAGCCTAAGGGTCGGGTGGGGATACGAGCAGTACTTC	CASSLRVGWGYEQYF
TRBJ1-4	12	.	.	TRBV4-2	TGTGCCAGCAGCCAAATGGGGAGGAATCTGTTTTTT	CASSQMGRNLFF
TRBJ2-7	14	.	.	TRBV5-1	TGCGCCAGCAGCTTACAGGGCGGAACCTACGAGCAGTACTTC	CASSLQGGTYEQYF
TRBJ2-5	16	TRBD2	once	TRBV9	TGTGCCAGCAGCATAGATGTCGGGGGGGTTCAGGAGACCCAGTACTTC	CASSIDVGGVQETQYF
TRBJ1-3	12	.	.	TRBV2	TGTGCCAGCAGTGGAGACCCGAGCACCATATATTTT	CASSGDPSTIYF
TRBJ1-6	15	.	.	TRBV3-1/TRBV3-2	TGTGCCAGCAGCCAGATTAAACATCATAATTCACCCCTCCACTTT	CASSQIKHHNSPLHF
TRBJ1-6	14	.	.	TRBV15	TGTGCCACCAAGTTCGGACAAACTAATTCACCCCTCCACTTT	CATKFGQTNSPLHF
TRBJ2-1	13	.	.	TRBV19	TGTGCCAGTAGTGGGACGGCCGGACATGAGCAGTTCTTC	CASSGTAGHEQFF
TRBJ2-5	14	.	.	TRBV2	TGTGCCGGCACAAAGAGGACTACTCAAGAGACCCAGTACTTC	CAGTKRTTQETQYF
TRBJ2-1	16	TRBD1	.	TRBV19	TGTGCCAGTAGTGAAAGCGGGACAGGGGGCTCTCATGAGCAGTTCTTC	CASSESGTGGSHEQFF
TRBJ2-6	16	.	.	TRBV4-1	TGCGCCAGCAGCCAAGGGGTCGGAGCTGGGGCCAACGTCCTGACTTTC	CASSQGVGAGANVLTF
TRBJ2-5	13	TRBD1	.	TRBV28	TGTGCCAGCAGTCAGGGGGCCCAAGAGACCCAGTACTTC	CASSQGAQETQYF
TRBJ2-7	15	.	.	TRBV6-5	TGTGCCAGCAGCAAAGTCACCCAAGCCAACTACGAGCAGTACTTC	CASSKVTQANYEQYF
TRBJ2-1	14	.	once	TRBV19	TGTGCCAGTAGTCACCCCGGGGCCTACAATGAGCAGTTCTTC	CASSHPGAYNEQFF
TRBJ1-1	16	TRBD1	.	TRBV5-5	TGTGCCAGCAGCACCATCGTGGGAGGGGGCTCCACTGAAGCTTTCTTT	CASSTIVGGGSTEAFF
TRBJ1-6	14	.	.	TRBV28	TGTGCCAGCAGTTTAAGCGTCAGGACGGGACCCCTCCACTTT	CASSLSVRTGPLHF
TRBJ2-7	16	TRBD2	once	TRBV19	TGTGCCAGTAGACGGACTAGCGGGGGAGCCGTCCACGAGCAGTACTTC	CASRRTSGGAVHEQYF
TRBJ2-7	14	.	.	TRBV18	TGTGCCAGCTCACCAGAAGGCATCTCCTACGAGCAGTACTTC	CASSPEGISYEQYF
TRBJ2-1	11	.	.	TRBV9	TGTGCCAGCAGCGTAGCGGGCCAGCAGTTCTTC	CASSVAGQQFF
TRBJ1-5	15	.	.	TRBV2	TGTGCCAGCAGTGAAAAGACAGACATAAATCAGCCCCAGCATTTT	CASSEKTDINQPQHF
TRBJ1-5	15	.	.	TRBV16	TGTGCCAGCAGCCTTACAGGGATGACCAATCAGCCCCAGCATTTT	CASSLTGMTNQPQHF
TRBJ1-5	14	.	once	TRBV28	TGTGCCAGCAGTTCAGGGCAGAGGCCCCAGCCCCAGCATTTT	CASSSGQRPQPQHF
TRBJ2-3	15	.	.	TRBV7-6	TGTGCCAGCAGCTCCTTCACCTATAGCACAGATACGCAGTATTTT	CASSSFTYSTDTQYF
TRBJ1-1	14	.	.	TRBV5-1	TGCGCCAGCAGCCGAGCGCGAGAGAACACTGAAGCTTTCTTT	CASSRARENTEAFF
TRBJ2-3	11	.	.	TRBV2	TGTGCCAGCAGTGATCGTGATACGCAGTATTTT	CASSDRDTQYF
TRBJ2-1	12	.	.	TRBV29-1	TGCAGCGTTGAGTACGGGGGCAATGAGCAGTTCTTC	CSVEYGGNEQFF
TRBJ1-2	13	.	.	TRBV18	TGTGCCAGCTCACCCGACAGTAACTATGGCTACACCTTC	CASSPDSNYGYTF